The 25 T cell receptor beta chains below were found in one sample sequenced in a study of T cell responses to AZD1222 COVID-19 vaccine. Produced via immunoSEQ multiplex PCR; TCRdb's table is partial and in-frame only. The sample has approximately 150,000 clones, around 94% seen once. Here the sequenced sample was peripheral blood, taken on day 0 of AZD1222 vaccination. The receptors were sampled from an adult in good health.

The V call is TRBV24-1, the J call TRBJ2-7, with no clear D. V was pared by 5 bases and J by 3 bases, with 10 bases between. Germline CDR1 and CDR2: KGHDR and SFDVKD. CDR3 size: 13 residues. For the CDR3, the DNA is TGTGCCACCAGTGTGGGTGGAAGCTACGAGCAGTACTTC. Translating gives CATSVGGSYEQYF.

The CDR3 spells CASSRRGGEDTQYF. The CDR3 nucleotides are TGTGCCAGCAGCCGACGGGGGGGCGAAGATACGCAGTATTTT. The chain recombines TRBV11-2 with TRBJ2-3; 8 bases align to TRBD2. The V gene end was trimmed by 5 bases and the J gene end by 5 bases; junction bases not matched to a gene: 6. This CDR3 spans 14 amino acids. CDR1 is SGHAT, CDR2 FQNNGV, per germline. Looking up the rest from reference TRBV11-2 and TRBJ2-3 gives the full variable domain: EAGVAQSPRYKIIEKRQSVAFWCNPISGHATLYWYQQILGQGPKLLIQFQNNGVVDDSQLPKDRFSAERLKGVDSTLKIQPAKLEDSAVYLCASSRRGGEDTQYFGPGTRLTVL.

The CDR3: CASSSGTGVNTEAFF. The CDR3 DNA sequence: TGTGCCAGCAGTTCAGGGACAGGGGTAAACACTGAAGCTTTCTTT. This chain joins TRBV27 and TRBJ1-1, with 10 bases matching TRBD1. Germline loops: CDR1 MNHEY, CDR2 SMNVEV (reference sequence). Trimming removed 4 bases from V and 2 bases from J; junction bases left unmatched: 4. The CDR3 is made up of 15 amino acids.

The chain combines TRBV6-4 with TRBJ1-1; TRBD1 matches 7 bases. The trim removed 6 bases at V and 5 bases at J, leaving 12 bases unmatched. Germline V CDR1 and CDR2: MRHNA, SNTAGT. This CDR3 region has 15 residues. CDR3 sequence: CASSDRVIGLTEAFF. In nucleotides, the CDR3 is TGTGCCAGCAGCGACAGGGTCATTGGGTTGACTGAAGCTTTCTTT.

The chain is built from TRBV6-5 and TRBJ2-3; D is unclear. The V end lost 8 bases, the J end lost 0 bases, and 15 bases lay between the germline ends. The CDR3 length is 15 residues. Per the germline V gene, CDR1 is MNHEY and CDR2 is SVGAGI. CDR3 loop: CASLPRASSTDTQYF. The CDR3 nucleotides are TGTGCCAGCCTCCCAAGGGCTTCTAGCACAGATACGCAGTATTTT.

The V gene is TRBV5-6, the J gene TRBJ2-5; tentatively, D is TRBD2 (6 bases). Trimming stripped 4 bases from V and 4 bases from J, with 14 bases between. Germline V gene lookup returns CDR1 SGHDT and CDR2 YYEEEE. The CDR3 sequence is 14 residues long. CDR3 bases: TGTGCCAGCAGCCCCGCGACTAGGCGAGAGACCCAGTACTTC. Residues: CASSPATRRETQYF.

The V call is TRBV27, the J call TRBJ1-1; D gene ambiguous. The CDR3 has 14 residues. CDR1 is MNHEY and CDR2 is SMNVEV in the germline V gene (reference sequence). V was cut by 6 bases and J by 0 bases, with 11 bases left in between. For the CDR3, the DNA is TGTGCCAGCAGCACCGTAGGAATGAACACTGAAGCTTTCTTT. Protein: CASSTVGMNTEAFF.

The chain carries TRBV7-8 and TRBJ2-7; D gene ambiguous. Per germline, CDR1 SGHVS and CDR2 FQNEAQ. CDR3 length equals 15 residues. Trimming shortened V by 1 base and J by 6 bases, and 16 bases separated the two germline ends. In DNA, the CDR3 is TGTGCCAGCAGCTTAGTAGGTGGAAGGGTCTCCGAGCAGTACTTC. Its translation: CASSLVGGRVSEQYF.

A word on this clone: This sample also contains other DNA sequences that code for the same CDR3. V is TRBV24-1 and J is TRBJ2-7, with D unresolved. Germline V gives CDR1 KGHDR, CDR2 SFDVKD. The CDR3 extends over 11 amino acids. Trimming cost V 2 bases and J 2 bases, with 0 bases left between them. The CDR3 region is CATSDSYEQYF. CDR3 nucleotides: TGTGCCACCAGTGATTCCTACGAGCAGTACTTC.

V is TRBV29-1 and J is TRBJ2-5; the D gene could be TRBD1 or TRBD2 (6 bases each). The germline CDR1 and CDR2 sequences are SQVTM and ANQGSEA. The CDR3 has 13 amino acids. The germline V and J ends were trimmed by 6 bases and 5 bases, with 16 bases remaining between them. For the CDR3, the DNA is TGCAGCGTCAATGGTGGAGGGGGGGAGACCCAGTACTTC. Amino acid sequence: CSVNGGGGETQYF.

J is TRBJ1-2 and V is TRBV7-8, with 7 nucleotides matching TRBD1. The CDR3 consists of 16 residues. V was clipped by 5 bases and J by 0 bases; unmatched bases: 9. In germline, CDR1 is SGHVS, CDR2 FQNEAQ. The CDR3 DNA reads TGTGCCAGCAGCCCCCGTGGAACAGGGGCTAACTATGGCTACACCTTC. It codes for CASSPRGTGANYGYTF. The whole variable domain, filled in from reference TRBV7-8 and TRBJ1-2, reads GAGVSQSPRYKVAKRGQDVALRCDPISGHVSLFWYQQALGQGPEFLTYFQNEAQLDKSGLPSDRFFAERPEGSVSTLKIQRTQQEDSAVYLCASSPRGTGANYGYTFGSGTRLTVV.

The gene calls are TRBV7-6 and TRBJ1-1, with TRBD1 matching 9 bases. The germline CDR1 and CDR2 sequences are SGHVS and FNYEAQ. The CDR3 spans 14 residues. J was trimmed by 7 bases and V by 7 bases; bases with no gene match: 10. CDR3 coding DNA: TGTGCCAGCACCGTGGGACAGGGATCGCTTGAAGCTTTCTTT. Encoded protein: CASTVGQGSLEAFF.

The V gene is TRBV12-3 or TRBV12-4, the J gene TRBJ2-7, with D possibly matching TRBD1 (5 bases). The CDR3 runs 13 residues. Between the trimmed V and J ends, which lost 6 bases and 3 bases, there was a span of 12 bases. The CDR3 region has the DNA TGTGCCAGCAGCTCTCAGGGCTTCTACGAGCAGTACTTC. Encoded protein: CASSSQGFYEQYF.

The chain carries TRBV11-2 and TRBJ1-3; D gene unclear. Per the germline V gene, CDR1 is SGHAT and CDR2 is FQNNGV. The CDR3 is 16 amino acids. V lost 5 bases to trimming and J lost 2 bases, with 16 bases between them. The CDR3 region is CASSILGRRPGNTIYF. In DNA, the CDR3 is TGTGCCAGCAGCATTCTAGGCAGACGACCTGGAAACACCATATATTTT.

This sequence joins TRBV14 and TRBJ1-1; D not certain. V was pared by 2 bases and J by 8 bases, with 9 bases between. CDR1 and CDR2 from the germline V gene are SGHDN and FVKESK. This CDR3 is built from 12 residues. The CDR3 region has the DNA TGTGCCAGCAGCCAAAATTCCCCCGAAGCTTTCTTT. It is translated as CASSQNSPEAFF.

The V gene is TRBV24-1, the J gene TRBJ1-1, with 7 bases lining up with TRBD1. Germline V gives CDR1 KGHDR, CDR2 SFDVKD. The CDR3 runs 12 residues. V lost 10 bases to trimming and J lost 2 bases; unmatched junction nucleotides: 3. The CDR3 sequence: CATTGRNTEAFF. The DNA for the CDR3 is TGTGCCACGACAGGGCGAAACACTGAAGCTTTCTTT.

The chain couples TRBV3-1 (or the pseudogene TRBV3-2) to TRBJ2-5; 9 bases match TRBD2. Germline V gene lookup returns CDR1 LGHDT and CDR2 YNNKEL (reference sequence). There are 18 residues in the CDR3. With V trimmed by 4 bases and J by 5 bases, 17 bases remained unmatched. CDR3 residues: CASSPGGNAGGPGETQYF. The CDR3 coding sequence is TGTGCCAGCAGCCCAGGCGGAAATGCGGGAGGGCCGGGGGAGACCCAGTACTTC.

This chain's CDR3 is CASSFGTGKQPQHF. CDR3 nucleotide sequence: TGTGCCAGCAGTTTCGGGACAGGGAAACAGCCCCAGCATTTT. This chain joins TRBV28 and TRBJ1-5; 9 nucleotides line up with TRBD1. V shed 3 bases and J 7 bases; nucleotides not matched to a gene: 4. Germline V gives CDR1 MDHEN, CDR2 SYDVKM. The length of the CDR3 is 14 residues. Full variable domain (rest looked up from reference TRBV28 and TRBJ1-5): DVKVTQSSRYLVKRTGEKVFLECVQDMDHENMFWYRQDPGLGLRLIYFSYDVKMKEKGDIPEGYSVSREKKERFSLILESASTNQTSMYLCASSFGTGKQPQHFGDGTRLSIL.

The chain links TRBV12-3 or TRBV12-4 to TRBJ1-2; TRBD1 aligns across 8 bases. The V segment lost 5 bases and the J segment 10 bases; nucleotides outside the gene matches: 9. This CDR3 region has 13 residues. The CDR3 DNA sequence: TGTGCCAGCAGTCAGGGGACAGGCAGCTTCTACACCTTC. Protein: CASSQGTGSFYTF.

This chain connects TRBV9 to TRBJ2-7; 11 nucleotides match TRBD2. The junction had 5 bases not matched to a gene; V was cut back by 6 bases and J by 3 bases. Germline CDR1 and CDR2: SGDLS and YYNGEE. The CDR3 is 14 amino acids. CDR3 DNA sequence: TGTGCCAGCACACCGGGACTAGCGGTCTACGAGCAGTACTTC. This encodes CASTPGLAVYEQYF. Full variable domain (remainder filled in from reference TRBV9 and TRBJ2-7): DSGVTQTPKHLITATGQRVTLRCSPRSGDLSVYWYQQSLDQGLQFLIQYYNGEERAKGNILERFSAQQFPDLHSELNLSSLELGDSALYFCASTPGLAVYEQYFGPGTRLTVT.

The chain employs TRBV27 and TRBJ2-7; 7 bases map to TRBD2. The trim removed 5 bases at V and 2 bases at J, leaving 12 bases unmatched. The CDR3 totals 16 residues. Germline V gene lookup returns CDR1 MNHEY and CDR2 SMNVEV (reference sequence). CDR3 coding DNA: TGTGCCAGCAGTCCCTCCCTCGGGGGGACTACCTACGAGCAGTACTTC. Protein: CASSPSLGGTTYEQYF.

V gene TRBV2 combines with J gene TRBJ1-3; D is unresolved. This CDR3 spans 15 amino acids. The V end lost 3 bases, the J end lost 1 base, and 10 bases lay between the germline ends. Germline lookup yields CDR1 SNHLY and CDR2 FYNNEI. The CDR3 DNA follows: TGTGCCAGCAGTGATGGACGGGGATCTGGAAACACCATATATTTT. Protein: CASSDGRGSGNTIYF.

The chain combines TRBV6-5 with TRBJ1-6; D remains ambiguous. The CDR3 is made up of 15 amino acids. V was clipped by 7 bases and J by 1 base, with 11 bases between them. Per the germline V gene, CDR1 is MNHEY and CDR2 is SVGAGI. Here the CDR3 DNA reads TGTGCCAGCAAGGGTTCTCCGTCCTATAATTCACCCCTCCACTTT. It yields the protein CASKGSPSYNSPLHF.

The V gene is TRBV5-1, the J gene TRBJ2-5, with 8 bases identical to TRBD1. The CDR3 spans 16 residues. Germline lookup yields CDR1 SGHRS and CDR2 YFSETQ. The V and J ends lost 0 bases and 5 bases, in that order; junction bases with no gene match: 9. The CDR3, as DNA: TGCGCCAGCAGCTTGGCCCTGCAGGGGGCACGGGAGACCCAGTACTTC. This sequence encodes CASSLALQGARETQYF.

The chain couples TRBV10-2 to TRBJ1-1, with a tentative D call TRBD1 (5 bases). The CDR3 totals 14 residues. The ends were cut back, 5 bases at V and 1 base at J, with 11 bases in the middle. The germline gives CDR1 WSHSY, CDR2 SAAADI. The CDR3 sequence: CASSWGVGNTEAFF. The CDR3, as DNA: TGCGCCAGCAGTTGGGGGGTCGGGAACACTGAAGCTTTCTTT.